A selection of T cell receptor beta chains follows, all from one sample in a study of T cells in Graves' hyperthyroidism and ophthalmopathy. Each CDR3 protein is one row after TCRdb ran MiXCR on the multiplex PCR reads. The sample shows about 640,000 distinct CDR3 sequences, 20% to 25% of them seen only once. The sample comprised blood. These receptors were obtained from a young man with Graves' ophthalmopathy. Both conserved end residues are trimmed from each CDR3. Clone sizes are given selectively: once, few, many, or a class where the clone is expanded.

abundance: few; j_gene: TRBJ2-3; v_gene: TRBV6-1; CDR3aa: ASRRGTSALATQY
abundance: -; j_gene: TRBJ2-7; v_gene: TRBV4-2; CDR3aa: ASSQDYRAYEQY
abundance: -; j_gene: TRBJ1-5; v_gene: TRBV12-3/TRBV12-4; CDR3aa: ASSPQVGNQPQH
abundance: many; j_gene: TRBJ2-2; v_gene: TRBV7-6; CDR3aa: ASSTSSGRMTGELF
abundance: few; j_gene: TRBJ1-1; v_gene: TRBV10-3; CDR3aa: AISGTGQSTEAF
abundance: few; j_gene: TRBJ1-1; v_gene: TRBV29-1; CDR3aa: SVDWTGYPMNTEAF
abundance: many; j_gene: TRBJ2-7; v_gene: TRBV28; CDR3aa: ASSTISSGSSYEQY
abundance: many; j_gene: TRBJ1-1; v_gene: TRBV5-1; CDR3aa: ASSLGYGNTEAF
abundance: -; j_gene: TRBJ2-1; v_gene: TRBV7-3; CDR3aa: ASSAKPLVDSSNEQF
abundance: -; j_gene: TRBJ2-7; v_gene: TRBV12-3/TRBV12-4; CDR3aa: ASSFSGRAEEQY
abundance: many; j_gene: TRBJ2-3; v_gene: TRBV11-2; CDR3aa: ASRGAAAQY
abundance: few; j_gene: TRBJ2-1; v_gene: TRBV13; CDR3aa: ASRERPTSYNEQF
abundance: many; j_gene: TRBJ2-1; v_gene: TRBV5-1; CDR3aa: ASSPRWLGDMRNEQF
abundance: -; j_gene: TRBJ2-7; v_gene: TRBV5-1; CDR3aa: ASSFSGGRDEQY
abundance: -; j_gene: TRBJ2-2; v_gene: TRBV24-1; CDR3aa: ATSGAGFQAGELF
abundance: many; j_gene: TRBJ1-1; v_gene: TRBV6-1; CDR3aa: ASSETDGGTEAF
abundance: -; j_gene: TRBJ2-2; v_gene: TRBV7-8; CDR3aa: TSSKGQTGELF
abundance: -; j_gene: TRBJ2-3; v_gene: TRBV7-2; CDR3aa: ASSASGTSGIPTITDTQY
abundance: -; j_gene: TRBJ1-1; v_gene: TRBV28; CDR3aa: ASSLTRWTEAF
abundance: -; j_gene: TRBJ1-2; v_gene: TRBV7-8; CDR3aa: ASSWRVRGQGSSYGYT
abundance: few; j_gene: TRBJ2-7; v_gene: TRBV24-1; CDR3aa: ATSKGLARPFYEQY
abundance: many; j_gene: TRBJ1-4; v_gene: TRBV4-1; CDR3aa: ASSQVGQGGNEKLF
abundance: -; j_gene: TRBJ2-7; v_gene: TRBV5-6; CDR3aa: ASSLVGYEQH
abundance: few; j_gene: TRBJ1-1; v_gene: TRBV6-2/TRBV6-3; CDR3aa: ASSQLGDRGTEAF
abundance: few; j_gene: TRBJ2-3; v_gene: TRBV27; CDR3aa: ASAQSTDTQY
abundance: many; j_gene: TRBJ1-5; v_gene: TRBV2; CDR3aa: ASSAEARVRQPQH
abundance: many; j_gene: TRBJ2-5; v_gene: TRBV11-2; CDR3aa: ASSAVSGKETQY
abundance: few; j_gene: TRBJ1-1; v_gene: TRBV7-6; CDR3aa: ASSLETITEAF
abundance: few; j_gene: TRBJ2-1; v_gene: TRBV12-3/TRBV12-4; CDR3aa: ASSPRGGRSYNEQF